This T cell receptor beta chain was recorded in a study of blood T cell repertoires in COVID-19. Overall study context: The United States, Italy and Spain supplied acute and convalescent COVID-19 samples. PBMCs, B-cell-depleted T cells, or T cells were the source of the cDNA or gDNA that made up the material.

Source study methods: From reference gene primer amplification, estimates of nucleated cell counts were derived. Clones were read by immunoSEQ multiplex PCR, and TCRdb kept only the in-frame ones, dropping some. The DNA gave D and trimming, while V, J and clone size come from that table. The repertoire holds approximately 140,000 clones, around three quarters seen once, with about 12% in the top ten. The CDR3 is made up of 15 amino acids. CDR1 is SGHNT, CDR2 YENEEA, per germline. The ends lost 3 bases at V and 6 bases at J; junction bases unmatched: 6. This sequence was found in a man older than 75 with acute or convalescent COVID-19. The sequencing input was peripheral blood. The chain carries TRBV11-3 and TRBJ1-5, with 9 positions matching TRBD1. CDR3 in amino acids: CASSFPGQGGQPQHF. The CDR3 DNA sequence: TGTGCCAGCAGCTTCCCGGGACAGGGAGGTCAGCCCCAGCATTTT.